This TCR beta chain was sequenced during a study of blood T cell repertoires in COVID-19. Measured with immunoSEQ multiplex PCR; TCRdb has only the in-frame clones, and not every one. In the table there are around 300,000 clones, about nine tenths of which are singletons. Germline V gene data show CDR1 as WNHNN and CDR2 as SYGVQD (reference sequence). This CDR3 region has 22 residues. The V end lost 5 bases, the J end lost 6 bases, and 37 bases lay between the germline ends. Those who participated ranged in age from roughly 18 to 90 years and resided in roughly 26 US areas. Specimen: PBMCs or T cells enriched from blood (not recorded which). The source is a woman in her twenties or thirties who had recovered from COVID-19. The genes are TRBV10-1 and TRBJ2-2; D may match TRBD1 or TRBD2 (9 bases each). The CDR3 region is CASSNTKTGTGIAGAIAGELFF. Written as DNA, the CDR3 is TGCGCCAGCAGTAATACTAAAACCGGGACAGGGATAGCGGGAGCCATCGCCGGGGAGCTGTTTTTT.